This T cell receptor beta chain was identified in a study of blood T cell repertoires in COVID-19. Across the whole study: Specimens from acute and convalescent COVID-19 originated in the United States, Italy and Spain. T cells, B-cell-depleted T cells, or PBMCs supplied cDNA or gDNA.

Study processing details: For nucleated cells, counts were estimated from reference gene primer amplification. Only in-frame clones appear in the TCRdb table, and some are missing; sequencing was by immunoSEQ multiplex PCR. That table furnishes V, J and clone size, whereas the DNA furnished D and trimming. The sample holds almost 350,000 clones; roughly 87% are singletons and the top ten take 3.9%. It was during active infection that Seattle patients were enrolled and then longitudinally followed. V trimming: 6 bases; J trimming: 5 bases; junction bases outside the gene matches: 3. The CDR3 sequence is 12 residues long. Germline V CDR1 and CDR2: SNHLY, FYNNEI.

The gene calls are TRBV2 and TRBJ2-7; TRBD1 matches at 8 bases. The sample was peripheral blood. The clonotype originates from a woman aged 60-70 years with COVID-19, enrolled during active disease. The CDR3 nucleotides are TGTGCCAGCAGGCAGGGGGCGGACGAGCAGTACTTC. Protein product: CASRQGADEQYF.